This TCR beta chain was found in a study of OX40 agonist ivuxolimab in advanced cancers. Libraries were prepared by immunoSEQ multiplex PCR; TCRdb keeps only in-frame clonotypes and omits some of them. The sample shows about 35,000 clones, 84% of them seen only once. The CDR3 totals 12 residues. Trimming stripped 8 bases from V and 6 bases from J, with 16 bases between. Germline V CDR1 and CDR2: GTSNPN, SVGIG (reference sequence). Blood got drawn at baseline, again on cycle 4 day 1, and then on cycle 7 day 1. Sequenced material: CD4+ or CD8+ T cells sorted from blood, taken in a trial of the OX40 agonist ivuxolimab. The chain employs TRBV30 and TRBJ1-1, with TRBD1 as a possible D gene (5 bases). The receptor comes from an adult with an advanced solid tumor such as melanoma, head and neck, liver or kidney cancer. DNA for the CDR3: TGTGCCCGGGGTGGGGGGATGGCTGAAGCTTTCTTT. Encoded protein: CARGGGMAEAFF.